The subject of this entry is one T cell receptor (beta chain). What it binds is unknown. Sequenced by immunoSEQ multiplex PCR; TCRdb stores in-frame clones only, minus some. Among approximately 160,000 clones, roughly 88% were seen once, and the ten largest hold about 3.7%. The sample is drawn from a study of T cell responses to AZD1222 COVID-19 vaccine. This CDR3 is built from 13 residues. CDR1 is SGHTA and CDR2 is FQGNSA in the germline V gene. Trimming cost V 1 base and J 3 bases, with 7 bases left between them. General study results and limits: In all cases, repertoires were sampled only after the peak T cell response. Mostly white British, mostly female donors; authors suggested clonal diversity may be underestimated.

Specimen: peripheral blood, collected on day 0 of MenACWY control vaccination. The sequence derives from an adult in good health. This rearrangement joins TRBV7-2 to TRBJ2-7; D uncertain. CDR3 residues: CASSLGRHYEQYF. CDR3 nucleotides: TGTGCCAGCAGCTTAGGCCGACACTACGAGCAGTACTTC.